This TCR beta chain was documented in a study of blood T cells in healthy people across ages. This clonotype has at least ten counts. Germline V CDR1 and CDR2: MNHEY, SVGEGT. The CDR3 covers 14 residues. V was shortened by 0 bases and J by 2 bases, with 6 bases between the two germline ends. Primed by a sample-barcoded 5' primer and a J-beta primer mix, a second PCR proceeded for roughly 7 to 11 cycles. TCRdb re-analysed the 5' RACE reads in MiXCR, keeping a single row per CDR3 protein. The data show some 1,800,000 distinct CDR3 sequences, with roughly two fifths seen just once and roughly 24% held by the top ten.

Sequencing was performed on blood. The clonotype comes from a human donor in good health. This sequence joins TRBV6-2 or TRBV6-3 and TRBJ2-3; a possible D gene is TRBD2 (5 bases). In DNA form, the CDR3 reads TGTGCCAGCAGTTACTCGGACTCCACAGATACGCAGTATTTT. This gives the protein CASSYSDSTDTQYF.